This T cell receptor beta chain was sequenced during a study of blood T cell repertoires in COVID-19 (dated by TCRdb to 2018 to 2021). Background on the whole study: Samples covering the acute and convalescent phases of COVID-19 were provided by collaborators in the United States, Italy and Spain. The prospective study material was composed of cDNA or gDNA derived from T cells, B-cell-depleted T cells, or PBMCs. Subjects who had been exposed to COVID-19, were actively infected with it, or had recovered from it provided the deeply sampled blood TCRbeta repertoires that made up the dataset. The repertoires were released in a freely available public database intended as a resource for research on the immune response to SARS-CoV-2. Samples were obtained from the ongoing ImmuneRACE study (first 160 participants) and from some 1,300 subjects provided by 6 global collaborators. Nearly every sample came with metadata listing a de-identified subject ID, COVID-19 status, age in years and sex. Where HLA class I and class II types were available, the types were taken from metadata supplied by the sample provider, not from assay-based typing.

Note on this clone: It has no known antigen specificity. No clone much larger than this one lies a single base away; base qualities are absent.

Summary of the overall study and its limitations: Clinical and demographic metadata were provided uncurated, with the amount varying by source and participant.

The collaborating institutions used their own protocols to collect whole blood in K2EDTA tubes. Collaborator samples were shipped for TCRbeta analysis as frozen whole blood, isolated PBMCs, or DNA extracted from either sample type. TCRbeta CDR3 regions were amplified from genomic DNA using the immunoSEQ Assay, a bias-controlled multiplex PCR. As for the original processing: The number of nucleated cells in each sample was estimated from the amplification of reference gene primers within the assay. Sequence reads were collapsed and filtered to measure the absolute abundance of every unique TCRbeta CDR3 rearrangement. For each sample, productive Simpson clonality was calculated by taking the square root of Simpson's diversity index across productive rearrangements. This is the immuneACCESS table as TCRdb keeps it, with only in-frame sequences that have V and J called. A part of the clones is gone; compared with another copy, unresolved V genes explain less than half, and the rest is unexplained. V and J calls and clone size are copied from that table; D and trimming were computed from the DNA. The sample records roughly 200,000 clones, about 78% of which are singletons. The ten largest clones capture 4.5% to 7% of the sample.

Sequenced sample: peripheral blood. The source of this sequence is an older woman with acute or convalescent COVID-19.

This receptor has the CDR3 CASWGQVRAEQFF. The DNA reads TGTGCCAGCTGGGGACAGGTTCGAGCCGAGCAGTTCTTC. This receptor chain uses TRBV6-5 and TRBJ2-1, and 8 junctional nucleotides match TRBD1. The CDR3 contains 13 residues, cysteine and phenylalanine counted. Only the CDR3 part of the read is kept: 39 bases, read in frame from the first base. V lost 8 bases and J lost 10 bases, and the count of bases not matched to a germline gene is 10. CDR1 MNHEY and CDR2 SVGAGI were looked up in the germline V gene.